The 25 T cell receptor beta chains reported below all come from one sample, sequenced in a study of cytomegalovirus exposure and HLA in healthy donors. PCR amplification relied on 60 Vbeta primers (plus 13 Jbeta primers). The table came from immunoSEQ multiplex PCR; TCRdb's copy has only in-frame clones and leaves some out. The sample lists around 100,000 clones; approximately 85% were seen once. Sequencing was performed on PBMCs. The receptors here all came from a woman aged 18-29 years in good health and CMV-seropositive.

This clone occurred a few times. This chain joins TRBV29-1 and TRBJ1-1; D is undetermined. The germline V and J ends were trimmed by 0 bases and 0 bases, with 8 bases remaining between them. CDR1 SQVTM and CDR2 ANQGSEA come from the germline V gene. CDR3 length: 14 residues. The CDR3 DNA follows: TGCAGCGTTGAAGACTGGAGAATGAACACTGAAGCTTTCTTT. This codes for CSVEDWRMNTEAFF.

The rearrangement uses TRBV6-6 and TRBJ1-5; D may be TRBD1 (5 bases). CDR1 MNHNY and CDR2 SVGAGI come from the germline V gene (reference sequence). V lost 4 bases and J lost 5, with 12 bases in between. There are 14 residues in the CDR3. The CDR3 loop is CASSLRGFDQPQHF. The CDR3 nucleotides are TGTGCCAGCAGTTTAAGGGGATTTGATCAGCCCCAGCATTTT.

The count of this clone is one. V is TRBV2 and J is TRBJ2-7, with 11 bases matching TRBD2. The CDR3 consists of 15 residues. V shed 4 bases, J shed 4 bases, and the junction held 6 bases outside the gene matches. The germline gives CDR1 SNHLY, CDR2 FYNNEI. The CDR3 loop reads CASSGRTSGRYEQYF. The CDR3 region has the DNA TGTGCCAGCAGTGGGAGGACTAGCGGGCGGTACGAGCAGTACTTC.

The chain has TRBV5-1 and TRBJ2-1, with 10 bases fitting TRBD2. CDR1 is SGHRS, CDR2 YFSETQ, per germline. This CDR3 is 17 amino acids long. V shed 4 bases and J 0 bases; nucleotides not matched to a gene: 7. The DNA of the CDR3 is TGCGCCAGCAGCATGTCTAGCGGGGGCAGCTCCTACAATGAGCAGTTCTTC. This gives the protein CASSMSSGGSSYNEQFF.

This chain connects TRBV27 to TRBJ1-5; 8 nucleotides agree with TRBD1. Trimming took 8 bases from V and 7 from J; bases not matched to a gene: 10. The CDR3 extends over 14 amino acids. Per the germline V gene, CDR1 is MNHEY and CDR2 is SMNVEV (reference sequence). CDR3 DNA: TGTGCCAGCCGCCGGACGACAGGGGCCCAGCCCCAGCATTTT. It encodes CASRRTTGAQPQHF.

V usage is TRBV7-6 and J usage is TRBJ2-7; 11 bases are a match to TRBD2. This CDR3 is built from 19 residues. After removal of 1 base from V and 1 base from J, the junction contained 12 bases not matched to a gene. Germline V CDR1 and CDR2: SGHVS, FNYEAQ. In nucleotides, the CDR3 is TGTGCCAGCAGCTTAGATCCGCCAGGACTAGCGGGTACGTCCTACGAGCAGTACTTC. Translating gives CASSLDPPGLAGTSYEQYF.

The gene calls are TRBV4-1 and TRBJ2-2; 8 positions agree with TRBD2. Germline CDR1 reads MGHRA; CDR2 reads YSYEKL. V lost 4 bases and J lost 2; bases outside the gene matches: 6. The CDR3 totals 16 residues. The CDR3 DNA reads TGCGCCAGCAGCCTCGGGACTAGGAGAAACACCGGGGAGCTGTTTTTT. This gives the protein CASSLGTRRNTGELFF.

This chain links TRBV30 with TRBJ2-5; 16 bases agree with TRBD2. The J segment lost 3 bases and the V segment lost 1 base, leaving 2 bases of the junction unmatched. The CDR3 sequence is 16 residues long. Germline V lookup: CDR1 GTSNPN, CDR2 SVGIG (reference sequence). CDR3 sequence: CAWSEGTSGREETQYF. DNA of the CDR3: TGTGCCTGGAGTGAGGGGACTAGCGGGAGGGAAGAGACCCAGTACTTC.

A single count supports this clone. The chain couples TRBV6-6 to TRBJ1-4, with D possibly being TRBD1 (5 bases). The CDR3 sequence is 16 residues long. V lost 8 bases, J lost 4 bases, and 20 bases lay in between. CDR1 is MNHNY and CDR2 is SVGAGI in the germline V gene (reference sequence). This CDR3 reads CASSPPQGKGNEKLFF. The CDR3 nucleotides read TGTGCCAGCTCCCCACCCCAGGGAAAGGGTAATGAAAAACTGTTTTTT.

CDR3 sequence reads: CASSLGQDNSPLHF. The CDR3 DNA reads as TGTGCCAGCAGCTTGGGACAGGATAATTCACCCCTCCACTTT. The rearrangement uses TRBV5-5 and TRBJ1-6, with a tentative D call TRBD1 (6 bases). The CDR3 is made up of 14 amino acids. Between the trimmed V and J ends, which lost 0 bases and 5 bases, there was a span of 6 bases. Germline V gives CDR1 SGHKS, CDR2 YYEKEE (reference sequence).

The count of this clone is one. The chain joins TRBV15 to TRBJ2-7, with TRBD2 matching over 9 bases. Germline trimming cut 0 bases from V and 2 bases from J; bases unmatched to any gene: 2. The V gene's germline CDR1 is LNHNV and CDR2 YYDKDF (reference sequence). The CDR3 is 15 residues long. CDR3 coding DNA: TGTGCCACCAGCAGAGAGCGGACTAGCGCCTACGAGCAGTACTTC. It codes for CATSRERTSAYEQYF.

CDR3 amino acids: CASRPLLTSTDTQYF. The CDR3 nucleotides are TGTGCCAGCAGACCCCTCCTGACTAGCACAGATACGCAGTATTTT. The rearrangement uses TRBV6-5 and TRBJ2-3; no firm D call. The germline V gene has CDR1 MNHEY and CDR2 SVGAGI. The CDR3 length is 15 residues. The V end lost 6 bases, the J end lost 0 bases, and 13 bases lay between the germline ends.

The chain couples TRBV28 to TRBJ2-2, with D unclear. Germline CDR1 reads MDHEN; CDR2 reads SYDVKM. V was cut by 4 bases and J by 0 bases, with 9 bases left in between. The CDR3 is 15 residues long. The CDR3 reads CASSYSRPNTGELFF. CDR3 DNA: TGTGCCAGCAGTTACAGCAGACCGAACACCGGGGAGCTGTTTTTT.

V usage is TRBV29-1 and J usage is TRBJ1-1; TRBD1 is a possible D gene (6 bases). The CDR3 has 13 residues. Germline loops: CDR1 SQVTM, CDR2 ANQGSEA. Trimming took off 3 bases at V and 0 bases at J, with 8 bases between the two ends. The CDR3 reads CSVEGTLNTEAFF. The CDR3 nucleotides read TGCAGCGTTGAGGGGACATTGAACACTGAAGCTTTCTTT.

CDR3 protein: CASSPPDSTEAFF. CDR3 sequence (DNA): TGTGCCAGCTCACCACCGGACAGCACTGAAGCTTTCTTT. This sequence joins TRBV18 and TRBJ1-1; TRBD1 is a possible D gene (6 bases). This CDR3 has 13 residues. V was shortened by 0 bases and J by 4 bases, with 6 bases between the two germline ends. Germline V gene sequence: CDR1 KGHSH, CDR2 LQKENI.

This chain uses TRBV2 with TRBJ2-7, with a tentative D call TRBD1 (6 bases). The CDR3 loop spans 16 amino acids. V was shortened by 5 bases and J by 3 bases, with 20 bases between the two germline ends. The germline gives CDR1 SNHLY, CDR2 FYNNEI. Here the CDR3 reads CASSLRTVRGNYEQYF. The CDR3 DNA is TGTGCCAGCAGTCTAAGGACAGTGAGGGGGAACTACGAGCAGTACTTC.

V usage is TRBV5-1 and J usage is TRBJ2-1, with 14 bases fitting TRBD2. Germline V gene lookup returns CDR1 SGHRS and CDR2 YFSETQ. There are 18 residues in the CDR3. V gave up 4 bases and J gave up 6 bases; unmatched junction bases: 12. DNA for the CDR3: TGCGCCAGCAGCAATGTGGGACTAGCGGGAGTAGCGTCCAATGAGCAGTTCTTC. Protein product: CASSNVGLAGVASNEQFF.

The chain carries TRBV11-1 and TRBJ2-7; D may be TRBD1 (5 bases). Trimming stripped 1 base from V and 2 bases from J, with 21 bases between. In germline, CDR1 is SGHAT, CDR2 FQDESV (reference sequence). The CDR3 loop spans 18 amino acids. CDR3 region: CASSLDGRLAGRTYEQYF. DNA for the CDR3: TGTGCCAGCAGCTTAGACGGTAGATTGGCAGGGCGAACCTACGAGCAGTACTTC.

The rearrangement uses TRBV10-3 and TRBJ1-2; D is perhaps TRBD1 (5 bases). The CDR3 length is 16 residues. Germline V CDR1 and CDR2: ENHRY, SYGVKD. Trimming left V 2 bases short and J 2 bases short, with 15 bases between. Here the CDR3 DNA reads TGTGCCATCAGTGAGAACCCGCGGGGGGGGAACTATGGCTACACCTTC. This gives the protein CAISENPRGGNYGYTF.

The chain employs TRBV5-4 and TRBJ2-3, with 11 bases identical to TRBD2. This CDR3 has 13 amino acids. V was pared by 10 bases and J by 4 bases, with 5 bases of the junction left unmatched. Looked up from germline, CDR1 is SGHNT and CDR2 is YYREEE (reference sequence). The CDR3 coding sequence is TGTGCCGGTAGGACTAGCGGGTCAGATACGCAGTATTTT. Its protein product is CAGRTSGSDTQYF.

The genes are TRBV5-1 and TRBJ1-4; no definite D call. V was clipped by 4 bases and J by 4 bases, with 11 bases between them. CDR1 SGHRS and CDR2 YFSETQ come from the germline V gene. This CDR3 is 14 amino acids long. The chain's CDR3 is CASSPGEFNEKLFF. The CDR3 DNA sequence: TGCGCCAGCAGCCCTGGGGAGTTTAATGAAAAACTGTTTTTT.

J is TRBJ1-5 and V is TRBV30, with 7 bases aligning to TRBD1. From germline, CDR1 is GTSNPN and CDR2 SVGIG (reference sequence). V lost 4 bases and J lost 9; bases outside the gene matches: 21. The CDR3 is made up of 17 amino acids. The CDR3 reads CAWTSRSRDSSPGPQHF. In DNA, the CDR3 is TGTGCCTGGACCTCGAGATCGCGGGACAGCTCACCGGGGCCCCAGCATTTT.

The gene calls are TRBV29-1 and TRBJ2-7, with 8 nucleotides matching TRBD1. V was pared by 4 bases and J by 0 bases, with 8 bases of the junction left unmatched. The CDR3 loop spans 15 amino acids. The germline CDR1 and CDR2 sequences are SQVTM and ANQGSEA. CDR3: CSVVDTGGSSYEQYF. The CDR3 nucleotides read TGCAGCGTTGTCGATACAGGGGGGAGCTCCTACGAGCAGTACTTC.

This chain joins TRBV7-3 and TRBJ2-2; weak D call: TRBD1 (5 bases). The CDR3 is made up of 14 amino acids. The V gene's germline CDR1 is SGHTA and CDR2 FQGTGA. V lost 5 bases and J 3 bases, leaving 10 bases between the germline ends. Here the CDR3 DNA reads TGTGCCAGCAGCCCGCAGGGTGACACCGGGGAGCTGTTTTTT. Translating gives CASSPQGDTGELFF.

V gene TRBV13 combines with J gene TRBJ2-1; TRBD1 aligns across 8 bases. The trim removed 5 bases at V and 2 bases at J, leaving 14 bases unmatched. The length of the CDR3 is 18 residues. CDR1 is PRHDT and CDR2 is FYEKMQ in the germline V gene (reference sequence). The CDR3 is CASSDKDNGQGPYNEQFF. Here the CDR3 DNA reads TGTGCCAGCAGCGACAAAGATAACGGACAGGGTCCCTACAATGAGCAGTTCTTC.